This T cell receptor beta chain was found in a study of shared clonotypes between healthy human individuals. A CD45RA-negative memory subset and a CD45RA+ naive subset were separated from the CD4+ cells. Produced via immunoSEQ multiplex PCR; TCRdb's table is partial and in-frame only. In the table there are 1.6 million or so clones, around 97% of which are singletons. There are 14 residues in the CDR3. V lost 6 bases and J 8 bases, leaving 19 bases between the germline ends. The germline V gene has CDR1 MNHEY and CDR2 SVGAGI. The sequence was collected from a man under 40 in good health. Sequencing input: naive CD4+ T cells sorted from blood. Sample subset: CD45RA+ positively selected. V gene TRBV6-5 combines with J gene TRBJ1-2, with D perhaps matching TRBD1 (5 bases). In nucleotides, the CDR3 is TGTGCCAGCAGAGGGACCGGGACTGGCGGGGGCTACACCTTC. It yields the protein CASRGTGTGGGYTF.